This is a list of T cell receptor beta chains from one sample in a study of CD8+ T cells in alopecia areata. Repertoires were generated with immunoSEQ multiplex PCR, while TCRdb's copy carries only in-frame clones and drops some. The sample includes about 160,000 clones, under 70% seen only once; the top ten take 0.9% to 1%. The sample in question was CD4+ T cells sorted from blood, obtained at week 4, from a patient treated with tofacitinib. Receptors were obtained from a human donor with alopecia areata. CDR3s include the opening cysteine and the closing phenylalanine or tryptophan. The D gene is left open where the match is weak. Some rows mark clone size as missing; the rest say once, few, many or name a class of expanded clone.

cdr3_nt cdr3_aa v_call d_call j_call clone_size
TGTGCCTGGAGTACCAGAGGTGGCTATGGCTACACCTTC CAWSTRGGYGYTF TRBV30 . TRBJ1-2 .
TGCAGAGCGGGACAGGGGGGTGGCTACACCTTC CRAGQGGGYTF TRBV29-1 TRBD1 TRBJ1-2 once
TGTGCCAGCAGGTATACTACGGGACAGGGGGGGGAGCAGTACTTC CASRYTTGQGGEQYF TRBV6-6 TRBD1 TRBJ2-7 .
TGTGCCAGCAGCCTCGGGCAGGGGGGTTACAATGAGCAGTTCTTC CASSLGQGGYNEQFF TRBV9 . TRBJ2-1 .
TGTGCCAGCAGTCTTCCTACTGAACGCGAGCAGTTCTTC CASSLPTEREQFF TRBV7-2 . TRBJ2-1 few
TGCAGCGTTGCTCTCAGGGAGGGGCAGCCCCAGCATTTT CSVALREGQPQHF TRBV29-1 . TRBJ1-5 .
TGCAGCGCCGGACTAGCGGGGAACTACGAGCAGTACTTC CSAGLAGNYEQYF TRBV29-1 TRBD2 TRBJ2-7 .
TGTGCCATCAGTGAGGGCAGCTCCTATAATTCACCCCTCCACTTT CAISEGSSYNSPLHF TRBV10-3 . TRBJ1-6 .
TGCAGCGCGGATACCTCTGGAAACACCATATATTTT CSADTSGNTIYF TRBV29-1 . TRBJ1-3 .
TGTGCCTGGAGTGTACGGGGGACCTCTGGAGGCTACACCTTC CAWSVRGTSGGYTF TRBV30 . TRBJ1-2 .